One sample yielded the 23 T cell receptor beta chains listed below, sequenced in a study of T cell responses to AZD1222 COVID-19 vaccine. Sequencing used immunoSEQ multiplex PCR; TCRdb keeps in-frame clones, though not all of them. The data contain just under 80,000 clones, roughly 90% of them singletons. Source: peripheral blood, taken 28 days after the second AZD1222 dose. These receptors were obtained from an adult who received the AZD1222 COVID-19 vaccine.

The chain recombines TRBV28 with TRBJ1-3; 8 nucleotides agree with TRBD1. Unmatched junction bases numbered 3, after V lost 5 bases and J lost 0 bases. CDR3 length: 15 amino acids. Germline V lookup: CDR1 MDHEN, CDR2 SYDVKM. CDR3 protein: CASSRTGISGNTIYF. As DNA, the CDR3 is TGTGCCAGCAGTCGGACAGGGATCTCTGGAAACACCATATATTTT.

The gene calls are TRBV7-9 and TRBJ2-1; 9 nucleotides match TRBD2. The germline V gene encodes CDR1 SEHNR and CDR2 FQNEAQ (reference sequence). V lost 5 bases and J lost 2; bases outside the gene matches: 4. This CDR3 has 15 amino acids. The CDR3 is CASSHSGSAYNEQFF. CDR3 coding DNA: TGTGCCAGCAGCCATAGCGGGAGTGCCTACAATGAGCAGTTCTTC.

The gene calls are TRBV19 and TRBJ1-2, with D hard to call. CDR1 and CDR2 (germline): LNHDA, SQIVND (reference sequence). Trimming left V 0 bases short and J 8 bases short, with 7 bases between. CDR3 length: 12 amino acids. The CDR3 sequence: CASSIDRRGYTF. CDR3 sequence (DNA): TGTGCCAGTAGTATAGATCGTCGCGGCTACACCTTC.

The genes are TRBV5-8 and TRBJ2-7, with a possible D match to TRBD1 (6 bases). The CDR3 runs 16 residues. The germline V gene encodes CDR1 SGHTS and CDR2 YDEGEE. V lost 4 bases to trimming and J lost 2 bases, with 19 bases between them. The CDR3 sequence is CASSNPPTGITYEQYF. The CDR3 DNA reads as TGTGCCAGCAGCAACCCCCCGACAGGTATCACCTACGAGCAGTACTTC.

The chain links TRBV6-1 to TRBJ1-5; D unresolved. The CDR3 totals 16 residues. Trimming shortened V by 3 bases and J by 2 bases, and 14 bases separated the two germline ends. Looked up from germline, CDR1 is MNHNS and CDR2 is SASEGT. The CDR3: CASSDLDEVGNQPQHF. DNA for the CDR3: TGTGCCAGCAGTGACCTAGACGAGGTTGGCAATCAGCCCCAGCATTTT.

The V gene is TRBV3-1 (or the pseudogene TRBV3-2), the J gene TRBJ2-7, with 11 bases aligning to TRBD2. CDR1 is LGHDT and CDR2 is YNNKEL in the germline V gene (reference sequence). This CDR3 has 18 residues. V trimming: 5 bases; J trimming: 5 bases; junction bases outside the gene matches: 17. The CDR3 region is CASSSKLAGVSPLDEQYF. DNA of the CDR3: TGTGCCAGCAGCTCCAAACTAGCGGGAGTGTCCCCGCTCGACGAGCAGTACTTC.

The V and J genes are TRBV3-1 (or the pseudogene TRBV3-2) and TRBJ1-2, with a weak D call TRBD1 (5 bases). The CDR3 extends over 15 amino acids. In germline, CDR1 is LGHDT, CDR2 YNNKEL (reference sequence). Trimming left V 1 base short and J 1 base short, with 10 bases between. The chain's CDR3 is CASSQVGQLNYGYTF. The CDR3 DNA is TGTGCCAGCAGCCAAGTGGGGCAACTTAACTATGGCTACACCTTC.

This sequence joins TRBV5-1 and TRBJ2-5; D is unclear. CDR1 is SGHRS and CDR2 is YFSETQ in the germline V gene. CDR3 length: 15 residues. The V end was cut by 0 bases, the J end by 2 bases, with 11 bases between. The CDR3 DNA reads as TGCGCCAGCAGCTTGGGCAGTGTAGTACAAGAGACCCAGTACTTC. It encodes CASSLGSVVQETQYF. The variable domain in full, with the rest retrieved from reference TRBV5-1 and TRBJ2-5, is KAGVTQTPRYLIKTRGQQVTLSCSPISGHRSVSWYQQTPGQGLQFLFEYFSETQRNKGNFPGRFSGRQFSNSRSEMNVSTLELGDSALYLCASSLGSVVQETQYFGPGTRLLVL.

This chain uses TRBV13 with TRBJ1-2; TRBD1 is a possible D gene (5 bases). Germline V gene lookup returns CDR1 PRHDT and CDR2 FYEKMQ (reference sequence). This CDR3 has 12 amino acids. With 0 bases removed from V and 7 bases from J, the gap between germline ends came to 6 bases. CDR3 in DNA: TGTGCCAGCAGCTTAGGGGGGGGTGGCTACACCTTC. Encoded protein: CASSLGGGGYTF.

The rearrangement links TRBV12-3 or TRBV12-4 to TRBJ1-2; TRBD1 might be the D (5 bases). The CDR3 covers 13 residues. Trimming cost V 6 bases and J 4 bases, with 12 bases left between them. CDR3 sequence reads: CASRRGTAYGYTF. For the CDR3, the DNA is TGTGCCAGCAGGAGAGGGACGGCCTATGGCTACACCTTC.

The chain combines TRBV5-1 with TRBJ2-7; D remains ambiguous. Germline values: CDR1 SGHRS, CDR2 YFSETQ. Trimming took 4 bases from V and 2 from J, leaving 19 bases between them. This CDR3 has 16 residues. The CDR3 here is CASSELIRRAPYEQYF. The CDR3 region has the DNA TGCGCCAGCAGCGAATTGATACGACGGGCCCCCTACGAGCAGTACTTC.

The chain employs TRBV9 and TRBJ1-6; D may be TRBD1 (5 bases). Germline values: CDR1 SGDLS, CDR2 YYNGEE. V gave up 3 bases and J gave up 14 bases, with 9 bases separating them. The CDR3 sequence is 11 residues long. The chain's CDR3 is CASSAPGALHF. CDR3 bases: TGTGCCAGCAGCGCTCCGGGGGCCCTCCACTTT. The full variable domain, its missing parts supplied by reference TRBV9 and TRBJ1-6, is DSGVTQTPKHLITATGQRVTLRCSPRSGDLSVYWYQQSLDQGLQFLIQYYNGEERAKGNILERFSAQQFPDLHSELNLSSLELGDSALYFCASSAPGALHFGNGTRLTVT.

The rearrangement joins TRBV6-5 to TRBJ2-7; possibly TRBD1 for D (6 bases). The germline V gene has CDR1 MNHEY and CDR2 SVGAGI. The CDR3 has 14 residues. V lost 2 bases and J lost 6, with 14 bases in between. CDR3 loop: CASSYKFGGVEQYF. DNA for the CDR3: TGTGCCAGCAGTTACAAGTTTGGGGGCGTCGAGCAGTACTTC.

The chain joins TRBV10-3 to TRBJ1-5, with D possibly TRBD1 on 6 matching bases. CDR3 length equals 14 residues. Germline V gene sequence: CDR1 ENHRY, CDR2 SYGVKD. Trimming stripped 4 bases from V and 0 bases from J, with 7 bases between. Written as DNA, the CDR3 is TGTGCCATCAGTGTGGACAGTAGCAATCAGCCCCAGCATTTT. Translating gives CAISVDSSNQPQHF.

DNA for the CDR3: TGTGCCAGCAAGATGGACAGCTACGAGCAGTACTTC. Amino acid sequence: CASKMDSYEQYF. The chain recombines TRBV12-3 or TRBV12-4 with TRBJ2-7, with D possibly being TRBD1 (6 bases). Between the trimmed V and J ends, which lost 7 bases and 3 bases, there was a span of 10 bases. The CDR3 length is 12 residues.

This rearrangement joins TRBV11-2 to TRBJ2-7; weak D call: TRBD1 (5 bases). V was cut by 3 bases and J by 2 bases, with 11 bases left in between. The length of the CDR3 is 14 residues. Germline CDR1 is SGHAT and CDR2 is FQNNGV. The CDR3 loop reads CASSLYTGPYEQYF. In DNA, the CDR3 is TGTGCCAGCAGCTTGTATACAGGCCCCTACGAGCAGTACTTC. Combining the CDR3 with reference TRBV11-2 and TRBJ2-7 gives the whole variable domain EAGVAQSPRYKIIEKRQSVAFWCNPISGHATLYWYQQILGQGPKLLIQFQNNGVVDDSQLPKDRFSAERLKGVDSTLKIQPAKLEDSAVYLCASSLYTGPYEQYFGPGTRLTVT.

This clone was seen just once. This chain connects TRBV20-1 to TRBJ1-2; D unclear. Trimming left V 1 base short and J 3 bases short, with 3 bases between. The CDR3 totals 11 residues. Germline assignment: CDR1 DFQATT and CDR2 SNEGSKA (reference sequence). CDR3 residues: CSARGDYGYTF. As DNA, the CDR3 is TGCAGTGCTAGAGGGGACTATGGCTACACCTTC.

The rearrangement uses TRBV2 and TRBJ2-3; TRBD2 agrees at 12 bases. Germline trimming cut 5 bases from V and 6 bases from J; bases unmatched to any gene: 9. Germline V gives CDR1 SNHLY, CDR2 FYNNEI. CDR3 length: 16 residues. Here the CDR3 reads CASSPGLAGPRDTQYF. The CDR3 DNA reads TGTGCCAGCAGTCCTGGACTAGCGGGGCCAAGGGATACGCAGTATTTT.

The genes are TRBV6-5 and TRBJ1-2; 8 bases are a match to TRBD1. In germline, CDR1 is MNHEY, CDR2 SVGAGI. V lost 6 bases, J lost 4 bases, and 10 bases stayed unmatched. The CDR3 spans 15 residues. The CDR3 nucleotides read TGTGCCAGCAGCCCCCTGGCAGGGGGCGGCTATGGCTACACCTTC. Translating gives CASSPLAGGGYGYTF.

The chain couples TRBV30 to TRBJ1-1; D gene uncertain. Trimming took 3 bases from V and 2 from J, leaving 10 bases between them. The CDR3 covers 13 residues. From germline, CDR1 is GTSNPN and CDR2 SVGIG (reference sequence). The CDR3: CAWRDGLNTEAFF. CDR3 in DNA: TGTGCCTGGAGGGACGGATTAAACACTGAAGCTTTCTTT.

The chain joins TRBV5-1 to TRBJ2-2; 8 bases are shared with TRBD2. The CDR3 totals 18 residues. Germline trimming cut 0 bases from V and 5 bases from J; bases unmatched to any gene: 12. Germline V gene data show CDR1 as SGHRS and CDR2 as YFSETQ. The CDR3 loop is CASSLVRGTAGGTGELFF. The DNA of the CDR3 is TGCGCCAGCAGCTTGGTTCGCGGGACGGCGGGAGGAACCGGGGAGCTGTTTTTT.

The chain recombines TRBV11-1 with TRBJ2-1; possible D gene TRBD2, 6 bases. The CDR3 spans 13 residues. In germline, CDR1 is SGHAT, CDR2 FQDESV (reference sequence). Trimming removed 5 bases at V and 7 bases at J, with 12 bases between. The CDR3 bases are TGTGCCAGCAGCCACGGGGGATTAAATGAGCAGTTCTTC. This sequence encodes CASSHGGLNEQFF.

The chain uses TRBV10-3 and TRBJ1-5; the D is unclear. The CDR3 has 16 amino acids. Germline V gene data show CDR1 as ENHRY and CDR2 as SYGVKD. With 0 bases removed from V and 8 bases from J, the gap between germline ends came to 17 bases. The CDR3 region is CAISESTFEWLKPQHF. As DNA, the CDR3 is TGTGCCATCAGTGAGTCCACATTTGAATGGCTCAAGCCCCAGCATTTT.